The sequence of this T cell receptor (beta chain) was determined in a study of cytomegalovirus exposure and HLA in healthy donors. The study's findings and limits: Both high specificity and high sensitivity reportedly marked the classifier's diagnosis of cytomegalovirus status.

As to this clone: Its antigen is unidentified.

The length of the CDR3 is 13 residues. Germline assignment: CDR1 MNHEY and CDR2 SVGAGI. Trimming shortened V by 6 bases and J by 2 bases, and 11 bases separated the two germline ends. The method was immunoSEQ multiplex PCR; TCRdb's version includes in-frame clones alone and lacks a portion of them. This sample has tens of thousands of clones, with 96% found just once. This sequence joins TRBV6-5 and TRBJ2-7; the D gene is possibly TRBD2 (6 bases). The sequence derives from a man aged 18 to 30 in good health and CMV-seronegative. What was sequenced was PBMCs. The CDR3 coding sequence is TGTGCCAGCAGGCAGGAGGGGACCTACGAGCAGTACTTC. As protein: CASRQEGTYEQYF.